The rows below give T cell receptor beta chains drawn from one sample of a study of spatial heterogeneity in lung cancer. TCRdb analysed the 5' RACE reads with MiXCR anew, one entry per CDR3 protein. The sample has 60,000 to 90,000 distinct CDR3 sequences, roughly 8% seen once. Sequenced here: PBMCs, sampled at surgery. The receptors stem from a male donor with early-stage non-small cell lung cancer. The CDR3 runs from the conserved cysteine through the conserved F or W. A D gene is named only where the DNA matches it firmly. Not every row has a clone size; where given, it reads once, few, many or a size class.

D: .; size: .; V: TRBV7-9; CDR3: CASSSDYSNQPQHF
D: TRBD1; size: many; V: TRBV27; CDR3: CASSLGTGGEKLFF
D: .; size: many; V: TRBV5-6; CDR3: CASSLARTNSPLHF
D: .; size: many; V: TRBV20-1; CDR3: CSARDSRTNYEQYF
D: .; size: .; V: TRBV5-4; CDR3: CASSTGLESEKLFF
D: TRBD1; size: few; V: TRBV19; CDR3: CASSPPGQVPDTQYF
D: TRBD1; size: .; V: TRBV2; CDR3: CASSVIGTGATGELFF
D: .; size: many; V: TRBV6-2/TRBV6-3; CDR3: CASSYSLGWGTEAFF
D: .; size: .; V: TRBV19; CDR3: CASKSWGANTGELFF
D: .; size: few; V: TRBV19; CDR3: CASSPIRVTIDQPQHF
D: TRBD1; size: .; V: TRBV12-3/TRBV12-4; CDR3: CASSPGQGIGDTEAFF
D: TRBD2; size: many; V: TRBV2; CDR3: CASRGLAGENEQFF
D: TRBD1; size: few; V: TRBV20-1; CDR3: CSARLPGQNEQFF
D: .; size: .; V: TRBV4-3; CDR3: CASSQDWRPQETQYF
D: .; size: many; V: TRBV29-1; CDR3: CSAGEISYTF
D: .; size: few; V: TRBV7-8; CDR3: CASRPTLGRVNTEAFF
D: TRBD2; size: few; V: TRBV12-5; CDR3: CASGLSGGVWNEQFF
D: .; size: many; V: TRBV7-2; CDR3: CASSSSGIMRGLTDTQYF
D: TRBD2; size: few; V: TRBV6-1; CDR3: CASALAAVQETQYF
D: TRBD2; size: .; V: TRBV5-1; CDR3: CASSLSRGIVYEQYF
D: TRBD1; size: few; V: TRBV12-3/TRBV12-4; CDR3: CASQMTGGERAFF
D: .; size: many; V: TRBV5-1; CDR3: CASRLARVNTEAFF
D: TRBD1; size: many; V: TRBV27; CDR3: CASSSIPPPQGAPGYGYTF
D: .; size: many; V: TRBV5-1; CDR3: CASSLWPLNTEAFF
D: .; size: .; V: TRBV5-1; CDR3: CASTGRSDTEAFF
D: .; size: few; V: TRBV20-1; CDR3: CSTARMNTEAFF
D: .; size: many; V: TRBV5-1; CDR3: CASSWGDGNQPQHF
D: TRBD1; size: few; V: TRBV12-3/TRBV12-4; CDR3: CASSAAGTGGGTEAFF
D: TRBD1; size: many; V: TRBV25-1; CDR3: CASSAGTGPQETQYF
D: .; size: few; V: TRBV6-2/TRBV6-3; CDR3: CASSYSTAYGYTF
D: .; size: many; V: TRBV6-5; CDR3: CASSLTVSSGNTIYF
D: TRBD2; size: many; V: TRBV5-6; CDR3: CASSRDGAGVDEQYF
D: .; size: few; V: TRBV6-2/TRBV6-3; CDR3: CASSVQTGSTDTQYF
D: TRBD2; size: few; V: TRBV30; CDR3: CALRLAGSTDTQYF
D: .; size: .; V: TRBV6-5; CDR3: CASSSPGALTEAFF
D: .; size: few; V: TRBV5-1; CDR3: CASRQATNEKLFF
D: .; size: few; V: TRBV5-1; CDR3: CASSLGRAGANVLTF
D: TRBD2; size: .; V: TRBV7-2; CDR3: CASSSAGTSGRIF
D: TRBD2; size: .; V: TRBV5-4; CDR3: CASSPPAGVVNEQYF
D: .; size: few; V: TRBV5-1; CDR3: CASSLEGYEQFF
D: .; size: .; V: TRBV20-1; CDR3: CSARDRRKGDTEAFF
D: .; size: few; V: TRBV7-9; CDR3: CASSLVVGQVAEQYF
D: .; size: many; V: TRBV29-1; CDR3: CSVGGTTDTQYF
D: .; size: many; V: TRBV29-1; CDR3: CSVVHRGGSPSTYEQYF
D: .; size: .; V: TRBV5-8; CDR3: CASSLAGPYEQYF
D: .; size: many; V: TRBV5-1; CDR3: CASSLVTPNTDTQYF
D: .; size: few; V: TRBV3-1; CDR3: CASSQEPMNTEAFF
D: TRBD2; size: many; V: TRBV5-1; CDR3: CASSLSSGSHNEQFF
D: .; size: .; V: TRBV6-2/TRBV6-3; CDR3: CASSPEIPPRHGYTF
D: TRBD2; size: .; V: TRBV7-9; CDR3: CASRASGTSGELFF
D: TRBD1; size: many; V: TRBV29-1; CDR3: CSAQGQLNTEAFF
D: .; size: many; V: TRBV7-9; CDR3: CASSLGPQAEGF
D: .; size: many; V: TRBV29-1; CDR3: CSGQVLNTEAFF
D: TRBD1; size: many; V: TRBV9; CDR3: CASSVGGTGVMNTEAFF